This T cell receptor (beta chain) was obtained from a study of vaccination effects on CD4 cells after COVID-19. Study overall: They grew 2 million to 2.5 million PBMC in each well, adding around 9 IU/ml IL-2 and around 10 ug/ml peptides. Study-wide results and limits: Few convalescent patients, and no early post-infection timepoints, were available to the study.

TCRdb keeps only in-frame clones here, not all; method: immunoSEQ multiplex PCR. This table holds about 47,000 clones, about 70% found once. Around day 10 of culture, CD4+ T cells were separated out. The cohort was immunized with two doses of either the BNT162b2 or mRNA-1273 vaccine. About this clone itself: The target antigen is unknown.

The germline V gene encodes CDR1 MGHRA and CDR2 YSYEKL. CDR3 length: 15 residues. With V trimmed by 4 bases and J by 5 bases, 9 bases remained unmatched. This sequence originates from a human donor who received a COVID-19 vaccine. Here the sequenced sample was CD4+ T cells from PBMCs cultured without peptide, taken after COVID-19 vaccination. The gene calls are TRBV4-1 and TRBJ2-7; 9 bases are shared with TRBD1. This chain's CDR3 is CASSPWTGVSNEQYF. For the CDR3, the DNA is TGCGCCAGCAGCCCCTGGACAGGGGTTAGCAACGAGCAGTACTTC.